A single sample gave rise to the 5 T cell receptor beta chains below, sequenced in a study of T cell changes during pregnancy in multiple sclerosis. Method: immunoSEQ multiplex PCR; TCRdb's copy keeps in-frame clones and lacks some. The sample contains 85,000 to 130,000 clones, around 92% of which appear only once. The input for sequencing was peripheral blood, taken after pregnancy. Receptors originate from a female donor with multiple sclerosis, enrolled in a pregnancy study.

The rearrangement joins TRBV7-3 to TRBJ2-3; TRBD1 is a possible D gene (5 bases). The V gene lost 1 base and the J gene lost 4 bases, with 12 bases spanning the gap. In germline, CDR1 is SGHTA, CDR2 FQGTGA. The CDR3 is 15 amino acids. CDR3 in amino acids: CASSLIKGAPDTQYF. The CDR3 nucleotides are TGTGCCAGCAGCTTAATCAAAGGGGCCCCAGATACGCAGTATTTT. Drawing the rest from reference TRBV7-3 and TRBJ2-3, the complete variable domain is GAGVSQTPSNKVTEKGKYVELRCDPISGHTALYWYRQSLGQGPEFLIYFQGTGAADDSGLPNDRFFAVRPEGSVSTLKIQRTERGDSAVYLCASSLIKGAPDTQYFGPGTRLTVL.

CDR3 nucleotides: TGTGCCAGCAGCCCAGGGGATACGCAGTATTTT. It codes for CASSPGDTQYF. This chain links TRBV5-6 with TRBJ2-3; the D gene is possibly TRBD1 (5 bases). The ends were cut back, 4 bases at V and 6 bases at J, with 6 bases in the middle. The CDR3 contains 11 residues. Germline lookup yields CDR1 SGHDT and CDR2 YYEEEE.

In DNA form, the CDR3 reads TGTGCCAGCAGTTCCGGGACTCAAGAGACCCAGTACTTC. It codes for CASSSGTQETQYF. This chain joins TRBV7-2 and TRBJ2-5; perhaps TRBD2 as D (6 bases). CDR1 and CDR2 (germline): SGHTA, FQGNSA. This CDR3 has 13 residues. V dropped 6 bases and J dropped 2 bases, with 10 bases sitting between them.

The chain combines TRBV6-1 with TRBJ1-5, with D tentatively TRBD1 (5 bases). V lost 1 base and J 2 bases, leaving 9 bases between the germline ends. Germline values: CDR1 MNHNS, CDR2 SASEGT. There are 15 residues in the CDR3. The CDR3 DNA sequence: TGTGCCAGCAGTGAAGACAGGTCAGGCAATCAGCCCCAGCATTTT. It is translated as CASSEDRSGNQPQHF.

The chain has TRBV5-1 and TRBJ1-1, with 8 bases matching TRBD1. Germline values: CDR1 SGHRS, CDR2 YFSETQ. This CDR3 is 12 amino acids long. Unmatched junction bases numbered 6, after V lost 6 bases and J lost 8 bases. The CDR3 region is CASTGQGREAFF. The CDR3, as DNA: TGCGCCAGCACCGGACAGGGTCGAGAAGCTTTCTTT.